This T cell receptor (beta chain) appears in the sequencing data of a study of CXCR3-negative and CXCR3-positive naive CD8 T cells. Study details: TRB reads totalled about 140 million, about 1.5 +/- 0.3 million per library. Study-wide results and caveats: CXCR3-positive naive cells carried more hydrophobic TRB CDR3s than CXCR3-negative naive cells did. For naive cells, CXCR3-negative and CXCR3-positive subsets had similar TRBV-TRBJ usage; for memory cells, usage differed. Naive subsets had comparable surface CD5; TCR strength was inferred from TRB CDR3 properties.

The germline V gene encodes CDR1 SGHRS and CDR2 YFSETQ. This CDR3 has 13 amino acids. About this clonotype: Its antigen is still unknown.

The TRB cDNA libraries were prepared by 5' RACE with UMI labels. TCRdb processed the 5' RACE reads again and assigns one entry to each CDR3 protein, with no DNA. The table lists some 130,000 distinct CDR3 sequences. This receptor was identified in a human donor in good health. Some clones in this sample may be carry-over from other donors' samples. The chain uses TRBV5-1 and TRBJ2-7. Sequenced material: naive CXCR3- CD8+ T cells from blood. Specified subset: CD45RO-CCR7+CD27+CD95- naive CD8+ T cells lacking CXCR3 (TNR3-). The CDR3 loop reads CASSPTDTYEQYF.